This entry concerns a single T cell receptor (beta chain). Its antigen is undetermined. TCRdb passed the 5' RACE reads through MiXCR, listing each CDR3 protein once. The sample has fewer than 700,000 distinct CDR3 sequences; more than 15% are singletons. The sample belongs to a study of T-cell memory formation after mild COVID-19. Study-wide points: Contracting CD8+ clones were enriched in EMRA, CD4+ mainly in CM and EM.

Losses at the gene ends were 6 bases for V and 3 bases for J; bases not matched to a gene: 5. This CDR3 comprises 14 residues. Germline V gene data show CDR1 as MNHEY and CDR2 as SVGAGI. The chain has TRBV6-5 and TRBJ2-5; 9 nucleotides match TRBD1. The source material was PBMCs or a T cell subset sorted from them (not recorded which). This TCR was recovered from an adult woman who had mild COVID-19 (a few samples of this study predate the infection). Cell type and time point are not known. The DNA for the CDR3 is TGTGCCAGCAGAACAGGGGGCTCTGAAGAGACCCAGTACTTC. Translating it yields CASRTGGSEETQYF.